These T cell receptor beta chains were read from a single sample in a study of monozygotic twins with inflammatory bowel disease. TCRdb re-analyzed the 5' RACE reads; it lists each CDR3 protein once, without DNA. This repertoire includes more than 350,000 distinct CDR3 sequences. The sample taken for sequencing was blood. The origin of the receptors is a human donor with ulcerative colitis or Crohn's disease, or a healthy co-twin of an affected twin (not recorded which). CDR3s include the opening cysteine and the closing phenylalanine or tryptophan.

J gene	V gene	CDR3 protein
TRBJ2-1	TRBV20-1	CSAKAVTYNEQFF
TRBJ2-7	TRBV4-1	CASSQDQGPLYEQYF
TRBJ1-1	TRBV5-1	CASSLVGFGDTEAFF
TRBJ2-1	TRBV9	CASSVEAGYYNEQFF
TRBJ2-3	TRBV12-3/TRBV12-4	CASGWSDTQYF
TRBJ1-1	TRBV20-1	CSARHLTGGLTEAFF
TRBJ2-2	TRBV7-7	CASSPIPGQVNTGELFF
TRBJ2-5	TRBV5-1	CASSLQVSGSGETQYF
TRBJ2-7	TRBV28	CASSLSGARSYEQYF
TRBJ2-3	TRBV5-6	CASSSPGLLRDTQYF
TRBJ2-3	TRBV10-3	CAISGQGIESTDTQYF
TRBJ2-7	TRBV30	CAWSVDGTRTYEQYF
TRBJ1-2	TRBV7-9	CASSLSDSVYGYTF
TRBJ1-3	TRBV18	CASSSSSGTAGNTIYF
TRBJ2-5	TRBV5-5	CASSLVSRPVRETQYF
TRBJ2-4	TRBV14	CASSQRAGSIQYF
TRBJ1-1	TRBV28	CASIPPRPTEAFF
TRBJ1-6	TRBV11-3	CASSAGGANSPLHF
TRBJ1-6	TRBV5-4	CASSLEWGRGSPLHF
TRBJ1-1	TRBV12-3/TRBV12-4	CASRDTGYSTEAFF
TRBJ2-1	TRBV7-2	CASSSSGLLYNEQFF
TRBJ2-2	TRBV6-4	CASSQHSALGNGELFF
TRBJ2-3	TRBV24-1	CATSDRFTDTQYF
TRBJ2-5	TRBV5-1	CASSLEGGTQYF
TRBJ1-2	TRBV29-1	CSVTTLSEGYGYTF
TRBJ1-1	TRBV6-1	CASKPPGGGFTEAFF
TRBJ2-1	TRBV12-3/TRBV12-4	CASSLQRGGLGEQFF
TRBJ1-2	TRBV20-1	CSASGGTGEGYGYTF
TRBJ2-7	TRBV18	CASSPPGVEQYF
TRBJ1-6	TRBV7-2	CASSFLRGLNSPLHF
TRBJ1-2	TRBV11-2	CASSQDRDYGYTF
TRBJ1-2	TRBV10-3	CATRTGWDYGYTF
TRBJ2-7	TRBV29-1	CSVIRDRRNEQYF
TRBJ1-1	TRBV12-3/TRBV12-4	CASSTRTGTDTEAFF
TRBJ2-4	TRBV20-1	CSARDPPDIQYF
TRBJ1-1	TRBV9	CASSTQPVNTEAFF
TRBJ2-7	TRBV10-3	CAIRDSTGSYEQYF
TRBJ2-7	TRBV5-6	CASSSRDRGFYEQYF
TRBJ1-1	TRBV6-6	CASSRPLSGTEAFF
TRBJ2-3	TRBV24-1	CATSDPSGSSTDTQYF
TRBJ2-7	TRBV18	CASSPTRDSSYEQYF
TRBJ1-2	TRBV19	CASSSHTDGNNGYTF
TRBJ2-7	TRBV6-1	CASSDPGSYEQYF
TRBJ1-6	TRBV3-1	CASSQGSIGSPLHF
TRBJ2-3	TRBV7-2	CASSFTRDTDTQYF
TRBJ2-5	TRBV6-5	CASSYGLAGVGETQYF
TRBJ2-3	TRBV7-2	CASSRQGGTQYF
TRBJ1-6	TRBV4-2	CASSGSSRGSPLHF
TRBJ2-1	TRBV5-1	CASRIATSNEQFF
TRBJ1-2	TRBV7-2	CASSLGRGGSYGYTF
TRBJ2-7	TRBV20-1	CSAVGALYEQYF
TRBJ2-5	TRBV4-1	CASSLRDGRETQYF
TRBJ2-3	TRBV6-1	CATTDSGRKTDTQYF
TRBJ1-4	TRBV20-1	CSASEATGDEKLFF